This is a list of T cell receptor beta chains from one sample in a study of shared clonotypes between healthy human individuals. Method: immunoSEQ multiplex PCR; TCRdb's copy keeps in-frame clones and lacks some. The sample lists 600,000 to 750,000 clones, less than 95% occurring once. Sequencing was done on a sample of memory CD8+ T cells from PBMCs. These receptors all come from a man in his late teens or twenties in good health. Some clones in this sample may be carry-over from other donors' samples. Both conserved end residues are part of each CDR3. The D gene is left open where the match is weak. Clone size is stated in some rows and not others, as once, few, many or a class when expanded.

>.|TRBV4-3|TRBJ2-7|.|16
CASSRYRGNRRGEQYF
TGCGCCAGCAGCCGATACCGAGGGAACCGACGGGGGGAGCAGTACTTC
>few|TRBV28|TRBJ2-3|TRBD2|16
CASSLSSGTHTDTQYF
TGTGCCAGCAGTTTATCTAGCGGAACTCACACAGATACGCAGTATTTT
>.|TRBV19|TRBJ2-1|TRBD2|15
CASSLTSALYNEQFF
TGTGCCAGTAGTCTCACTAGCGCCCTATACAATGAGCAGTTCTTC
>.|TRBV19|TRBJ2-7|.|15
CASSEADRFAYEQYF
TGTGCCAGTAGCGAAGCCGACAGGTTCGCCTACGAGCAGTACTTC
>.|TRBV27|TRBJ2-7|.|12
CASSSGIYEQYF
TGTGCCAGCAGTTCTGGAATCTACGAGCAGTACTTC
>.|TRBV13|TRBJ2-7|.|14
CASSSQTGLNEQYF
TGTGCCAGCAGCTCCCAGACGGGCCTCAACGAGCAGTACTTC
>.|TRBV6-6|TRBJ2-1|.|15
CASRLGRDSYNEQFF
TGTGCCAGCAGATTAGGACGGGACTCCTACAATGAGCAGTTCTTC
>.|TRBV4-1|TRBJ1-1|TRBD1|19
CASSQGTRDRGRKNTEAFF
TGCGCCAGCAGCCAAGGTACGCGAGACAGGGGGCGAAAGAACACTGAAGCTTTCTTT
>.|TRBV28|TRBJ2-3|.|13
CASSTPRTDTQYF
TGTGCCAGCAGTACCCCGAGGACAGATACGCAGTATTTT
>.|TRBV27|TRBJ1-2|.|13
CASSLTPYYGYTF
TGTGCCAGCAGTTTGACACCTTACTATGGCTACACCTTC
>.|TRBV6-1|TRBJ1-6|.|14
CASSDRQYNSPLHF
TGTGCCAGCAGTGATAGGCAGTATAATTCACCCCTCCACTTT
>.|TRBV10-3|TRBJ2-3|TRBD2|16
CAISEGVAGAGDTQYF
TGTGCCATCAGTGAGGGGGTAGCGGGAGCTGGAGATACGCAGTATTTT
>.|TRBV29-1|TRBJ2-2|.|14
CSVDGGTVTGELFF
TGCAGCGTTGATGGGGGAACCGTCACCGGGGAGCTGTTTTTT
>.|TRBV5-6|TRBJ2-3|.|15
CASSLGVLGTDTQYF
TGTGCCAGCAGCTTGGGGGTACTGGGGACAGATACGCAGTATTTT
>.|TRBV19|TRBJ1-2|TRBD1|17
CASSLVGVTGGAFGYTF
TGTGCCAGTAGCCTCGTGGGGGTAACAGGGGGCGCCTTTGGCTACACCTTC
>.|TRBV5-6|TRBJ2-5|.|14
CASSLGGQAETQYF
TGTGCCAGCAGCTTGGGAGGGCAAGCGGAGACCCAGTACTTC
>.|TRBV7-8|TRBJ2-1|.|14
CASSLTRALLEQFF
TGTGCCAGCAGCTTAACTAGGGCTCTCCTTGAGCAGTTCTTC
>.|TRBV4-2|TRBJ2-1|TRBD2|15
CASTPRLAGVYEQFF
TGTGCCAGCACCCCAAGACTAGCGGGAGTTTATGAGCAGTTCTTC